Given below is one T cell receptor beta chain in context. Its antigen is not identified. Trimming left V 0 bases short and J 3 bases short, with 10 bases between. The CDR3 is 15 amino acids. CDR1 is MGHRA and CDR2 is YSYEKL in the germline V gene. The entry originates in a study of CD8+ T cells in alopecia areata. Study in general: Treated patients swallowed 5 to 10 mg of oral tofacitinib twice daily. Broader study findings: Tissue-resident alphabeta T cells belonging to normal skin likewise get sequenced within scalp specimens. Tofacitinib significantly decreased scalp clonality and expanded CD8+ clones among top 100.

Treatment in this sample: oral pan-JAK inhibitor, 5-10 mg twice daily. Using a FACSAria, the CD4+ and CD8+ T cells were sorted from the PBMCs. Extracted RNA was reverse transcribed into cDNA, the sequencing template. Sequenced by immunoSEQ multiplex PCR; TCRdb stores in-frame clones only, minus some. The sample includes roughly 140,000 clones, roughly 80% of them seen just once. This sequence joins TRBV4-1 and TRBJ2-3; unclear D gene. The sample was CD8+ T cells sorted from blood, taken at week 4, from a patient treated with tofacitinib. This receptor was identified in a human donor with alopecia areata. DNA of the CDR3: TGCGCCAGCAGCCAAGAACGGGCGGCGACAGATACGCAGTATTTT. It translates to CASSQERAATDTQYF.